This TCR beta chain was recorded in a study of blood T cell repertoires in COVID-19. CDR1 is SGHRS, CDR2 YFSETQ, per germline. There are 16 residues in the CDR3. Trimming pared 0 bases from V and 0 bases from J, leaving 12 bases between. Libraries were prepared by immunoSEQ multiplex PCR; TCRdb keeps only in-frame clonotypes and omits some of them. The sample shows a few hundred thousand clones, roughly 81% of them seen only once. The sample holds a few counts of this clone. The chain couples TRBV5-1 to TRBJ1-2; D remains unclear. This TCR derives from a man aged 50 or older who had recovered from COVID-19. The sequencing input was peripheral blood. CDR3 sequence (DNA): TGCGCCAGCAGCTTGGGAGGCGCAGACCCTAACTATGGCTACACCTTC. Its translation is CASSLGGADPNYGYTF.